This section outlines one T cell receptor beta chain sequence together with its context. These data belong to a study of OX40 agonist ivuxolimab in advanced cancers. Using immunoSEQ multiplex PCR, the repertoire was profiled, and TCRdb retains in-frame clones only, with some absent. The data hold tens of thousands of clones, with roughly 80% observed a single time. The TCR comes from an adult with an advanced solid tumor such as melanoma, head and neck, liver or kidney cancer. The input for sequencing was CD4+ or CD8+ T cells sorted from blood, taken in a trial of the OX40 agonist ivuxolimab.

This chain's CDR3 is CASRDYFNEQFF. The CDR3, as DNA: TGTGCCAGCCGGGACTATTTCAATGAGCAGTTCTTC. V gene TRBV11-2 combines with J gene TRBJ2-1; the match to TRBD2 covers 7 bases. J lost 6 bases, V lost 8 bases, and 4 bases had no gene match. The CDR3 has 12 amino acids. Germline-derived CDR1 and CDR2 are SGHAT and FQNNGV.